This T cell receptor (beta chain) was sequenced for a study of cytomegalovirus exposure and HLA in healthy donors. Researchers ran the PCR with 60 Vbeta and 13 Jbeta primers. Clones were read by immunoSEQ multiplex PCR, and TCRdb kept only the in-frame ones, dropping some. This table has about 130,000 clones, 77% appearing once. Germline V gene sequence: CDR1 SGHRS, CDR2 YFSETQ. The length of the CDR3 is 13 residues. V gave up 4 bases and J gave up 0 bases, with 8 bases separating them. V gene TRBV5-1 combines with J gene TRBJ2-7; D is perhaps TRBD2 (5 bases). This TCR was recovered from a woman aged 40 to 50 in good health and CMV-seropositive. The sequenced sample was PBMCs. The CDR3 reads CASSTADSYEQYF. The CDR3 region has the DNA TGCGCCAGCAGCACAGCGGACTCCTACGAGCAGTACTTC.